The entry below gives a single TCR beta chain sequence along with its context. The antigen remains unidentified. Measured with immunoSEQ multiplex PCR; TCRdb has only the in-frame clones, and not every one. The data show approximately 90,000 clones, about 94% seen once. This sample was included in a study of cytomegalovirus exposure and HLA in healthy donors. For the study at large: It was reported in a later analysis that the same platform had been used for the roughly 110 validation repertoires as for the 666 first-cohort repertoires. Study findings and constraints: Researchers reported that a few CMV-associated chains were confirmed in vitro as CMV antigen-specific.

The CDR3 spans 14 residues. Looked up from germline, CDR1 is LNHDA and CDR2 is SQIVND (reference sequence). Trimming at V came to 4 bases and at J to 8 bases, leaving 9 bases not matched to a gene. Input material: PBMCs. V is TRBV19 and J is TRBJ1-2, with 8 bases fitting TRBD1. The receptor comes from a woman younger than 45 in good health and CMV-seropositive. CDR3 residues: CASSTHQGAKGYTF. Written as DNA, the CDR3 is TGTGCCAGTAGTACACACCAGGGGGCAAAAGGCTACACCTTC.